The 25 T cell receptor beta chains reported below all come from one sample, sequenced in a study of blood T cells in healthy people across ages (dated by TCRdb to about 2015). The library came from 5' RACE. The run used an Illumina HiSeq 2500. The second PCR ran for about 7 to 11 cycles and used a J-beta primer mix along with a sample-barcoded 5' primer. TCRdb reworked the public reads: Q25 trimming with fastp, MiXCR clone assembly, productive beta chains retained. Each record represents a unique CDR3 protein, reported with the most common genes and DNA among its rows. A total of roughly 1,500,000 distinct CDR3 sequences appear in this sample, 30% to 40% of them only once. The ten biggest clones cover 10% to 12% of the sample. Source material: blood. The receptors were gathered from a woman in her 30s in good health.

Written as DNA, the CDR3 is TGTGCCAGCAGCGGGACAGGGGGGAGCACAGATACGCAGTATTTT. Encoded protein: CASSGTGGSTDTQYF. This sequence joins TRBV7-9 and TRBJ2-3, with 11 bases lining up with TRBD1. CDR1 is SEHNR, CDR2 FQNEAQ, per germline (reference sequence). The V segment lost 5 bases and the J segment 0 bases; nucleotides outside the gene matches: 1. This CDR3 region has 15 residues. Supplemented by reference TRBV7-9 and TRBJ2-3, the full variable domain reads DTGVSQNPRHKITKRGQNVTFRCDPISEHNRLYWYRQTLGQGPEFLTYFQNEAQLEKSRLLSDRFSAERPKGSFSTLEIQRTEQGDSAMYLCASSGTGGSTDTQYFGPGTRLTVL.

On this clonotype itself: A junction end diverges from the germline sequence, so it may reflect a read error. The CDR3 sequence is CASGLNGKDSYEQYF. The DNA for the CDR3 is TGTGCCAGCGGTTTAAATGGGAAAGACTCCTACGAGCAGTACTTC. The J gene is TRBJ2-4, the V gene TRBV28; D gene uncertain. The last part of the DNA fits TRBJ2-7 better; the J call may be wrong. The CDR3 runs to 15 residues. CDR1 MDHEN and CDR2 SYDVKM come from the germline V gene.

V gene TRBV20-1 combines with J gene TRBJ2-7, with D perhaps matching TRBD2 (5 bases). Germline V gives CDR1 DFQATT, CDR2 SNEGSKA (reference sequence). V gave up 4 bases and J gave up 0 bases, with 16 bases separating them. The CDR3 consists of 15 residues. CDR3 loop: CSAISVAGSSYEQYF. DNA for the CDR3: TGCAGTGCTATTTCCGTGGCGGGTAGCTCCTACGAGCAGTACTTC.

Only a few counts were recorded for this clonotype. The CDR3 coding sequence is TGTGCCAGCAGTGATCGGGGTAAGGGGGCCTACGAGCAGTACTTC. Encoded protein: CASSDRGKGAYEQYF. The rearrangement joins TRBV6-1 to TRBJ2-7; D might be TRBD1 (6 bases). Germline V lookup: CDR1 MNHNS, CDR2 SASEGT. The germline V and J ends were trimmed by 3 bases and 2 bases, with 14 bases remaining between them. The CDR3 spans 15 residues.

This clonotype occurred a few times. CDR3 nucleotide sequence: TGCAGTGCCACAGCGGTTGGCTATGGCTACACCTTC. It yields the protein CSATAVGYGYTF. This chain uses TRBV20-1 with TRBJ1-2; D call uncertain. The CDR3 has 12 residues. The germline CDR1 and CDR2 sequences are DFQATT and SNEGSKA (reference sequence). Trimming stripped 6 bases from V and 4 bases from J, with 12 bases between.

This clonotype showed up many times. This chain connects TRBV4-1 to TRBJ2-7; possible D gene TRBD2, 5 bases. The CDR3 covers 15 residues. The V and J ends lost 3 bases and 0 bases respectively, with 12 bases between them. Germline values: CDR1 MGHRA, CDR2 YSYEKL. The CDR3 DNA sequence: TGCGCCAGCAGCCACCCGGGATCAAGCTCCTACGAGCAGTACTTC. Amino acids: CASSHPGSSSYEQYF.

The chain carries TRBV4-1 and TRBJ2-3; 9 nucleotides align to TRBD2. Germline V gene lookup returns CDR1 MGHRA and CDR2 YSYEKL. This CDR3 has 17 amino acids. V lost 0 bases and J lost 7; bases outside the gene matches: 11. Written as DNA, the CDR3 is TGCGCCAGCAGCCAAGATGAGGTAGCGGGAGAAGGTAATACGCAGTATTTT. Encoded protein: CASSQDEVAGEGNTQYF.

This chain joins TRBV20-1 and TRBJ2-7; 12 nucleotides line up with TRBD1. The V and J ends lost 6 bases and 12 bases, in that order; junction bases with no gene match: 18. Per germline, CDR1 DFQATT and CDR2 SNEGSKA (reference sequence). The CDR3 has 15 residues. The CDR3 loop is CSARDRGQVRETRYF. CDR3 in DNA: TGCAGTGCCCGGGACAGGGGGCAAGTTAGGGAGACCCGGTACTTC.

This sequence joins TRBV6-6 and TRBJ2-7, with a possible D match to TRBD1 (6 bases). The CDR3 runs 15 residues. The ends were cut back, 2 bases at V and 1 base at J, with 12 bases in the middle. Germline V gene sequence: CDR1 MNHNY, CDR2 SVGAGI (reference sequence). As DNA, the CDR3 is TGTGCCAGCAGTTACATGAGACAGGATTCCTACGAGCAGTACTTC. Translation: CASSYMRQDSYEQYF.

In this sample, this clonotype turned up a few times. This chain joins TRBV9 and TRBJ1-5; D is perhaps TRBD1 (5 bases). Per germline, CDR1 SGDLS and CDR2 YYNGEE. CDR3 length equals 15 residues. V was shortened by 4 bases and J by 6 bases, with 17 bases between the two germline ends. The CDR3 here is CASSPGPKAVQPQHF. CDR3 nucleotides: TGTGCCAGCAGCCCGGGACCTAAAGCTGTTCAGCCCCAGCATTTT.

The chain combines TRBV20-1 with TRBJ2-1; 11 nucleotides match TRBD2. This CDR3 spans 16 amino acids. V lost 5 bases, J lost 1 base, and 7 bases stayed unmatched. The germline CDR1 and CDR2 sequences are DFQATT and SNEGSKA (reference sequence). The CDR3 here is CSAWSRTSGSYNEQFF. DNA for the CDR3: TGCAGTGCTTGGTCGCGGACTAGCGGGTCCTACAATGAGCAGTTCTTC.

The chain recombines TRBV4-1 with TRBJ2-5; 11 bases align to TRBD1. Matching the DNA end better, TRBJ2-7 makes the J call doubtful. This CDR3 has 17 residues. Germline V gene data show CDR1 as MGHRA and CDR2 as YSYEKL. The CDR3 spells CASSQDLGTGGNYEQYF. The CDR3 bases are TGCGCCAGCAGCCAAGATCTTGGGACAGGGGGAAACTACGAGCAGTACTTC.

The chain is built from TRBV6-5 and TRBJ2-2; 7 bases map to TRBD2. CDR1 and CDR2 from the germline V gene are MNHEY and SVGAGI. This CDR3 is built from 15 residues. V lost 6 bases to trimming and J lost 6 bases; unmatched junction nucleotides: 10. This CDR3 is CASRNPGGFSGELFF. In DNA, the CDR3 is TGTGCCAGCAGAAACCCGGGGGGTTTCTCCGGGGAGCTGTTTTTT.

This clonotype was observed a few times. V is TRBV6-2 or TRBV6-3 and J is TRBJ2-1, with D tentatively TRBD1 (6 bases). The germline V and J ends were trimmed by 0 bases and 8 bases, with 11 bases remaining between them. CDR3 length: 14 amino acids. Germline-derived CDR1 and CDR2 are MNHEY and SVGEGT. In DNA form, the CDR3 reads TGTGCCAGCAGTTACTCATGGAACAGGGATGAGCAGTTCTTC. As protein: CASSYSWNRDEQFF.

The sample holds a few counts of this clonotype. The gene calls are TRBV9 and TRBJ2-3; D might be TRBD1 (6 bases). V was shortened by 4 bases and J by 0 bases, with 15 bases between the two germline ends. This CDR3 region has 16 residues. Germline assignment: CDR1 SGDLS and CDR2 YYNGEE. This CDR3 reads CASSLSTGSSTDTQYF. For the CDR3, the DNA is TGTGCCAGCAGCTTATCAACAGGGTCTAGCACAGATACGCAGTATTTT.

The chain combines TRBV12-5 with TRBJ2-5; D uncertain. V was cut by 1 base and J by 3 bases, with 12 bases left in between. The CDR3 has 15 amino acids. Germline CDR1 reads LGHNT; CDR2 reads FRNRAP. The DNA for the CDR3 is TGTGCTAGTGGTTTGGCCAACGGTGGAGAAGAGACCCAGTACTTC. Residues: CASGLANGGEETQYF.

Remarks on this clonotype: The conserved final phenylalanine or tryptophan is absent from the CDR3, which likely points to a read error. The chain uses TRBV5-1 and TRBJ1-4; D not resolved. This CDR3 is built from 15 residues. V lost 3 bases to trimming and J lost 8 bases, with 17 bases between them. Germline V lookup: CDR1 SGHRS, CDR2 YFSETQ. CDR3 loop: CASSSDGWSDEKLFL. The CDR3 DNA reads TGCGCCAGCAGCTCAGACGGATGGTCCGACGAAAAACTGTTTTTG.

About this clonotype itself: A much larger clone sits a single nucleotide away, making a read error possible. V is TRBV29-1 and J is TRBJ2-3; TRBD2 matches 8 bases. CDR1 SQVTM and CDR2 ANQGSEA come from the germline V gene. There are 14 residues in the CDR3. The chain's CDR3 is CGVVPGGGGDTQYF. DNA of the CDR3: TGCGGCGTTGTCCCGGGAGGGGGGGGCGATACGCAGTATTTT.

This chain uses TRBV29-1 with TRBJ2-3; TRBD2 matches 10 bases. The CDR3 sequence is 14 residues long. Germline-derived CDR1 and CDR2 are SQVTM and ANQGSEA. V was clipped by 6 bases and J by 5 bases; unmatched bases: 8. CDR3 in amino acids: CSVFSGGRGDTQYF. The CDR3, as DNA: TGCAGCGTCTTTAGCGGGGGGCGGGGAGATACGCAGTATTTT.

The CDR3 reads CASSLLLGGSRGYTF. In nucleotides, the CDR3 is TGTGCCAGCAGCTTACTCCTGGGTGGCAGCCGGGGCTACACCTTC. This chain joins TRBV11-2 and TRBJ1-2; D is unresolved. V was trimmed by 2 bases and J by 8 bases, leaving 18 bases between them. Looked up from germline, CDR1 is SGHAT and CDR2 is FQNNGV. The CDR3 covers 15 residues.

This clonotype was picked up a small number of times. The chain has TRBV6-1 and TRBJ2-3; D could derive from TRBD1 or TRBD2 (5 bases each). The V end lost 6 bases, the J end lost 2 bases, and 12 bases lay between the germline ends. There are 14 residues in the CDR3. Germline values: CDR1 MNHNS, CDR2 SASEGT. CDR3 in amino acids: CASSELGTTDTQYF. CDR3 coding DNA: TGTGCCAGCAGCGAACTGGGGACCACAGATACGCAGTATTTT.

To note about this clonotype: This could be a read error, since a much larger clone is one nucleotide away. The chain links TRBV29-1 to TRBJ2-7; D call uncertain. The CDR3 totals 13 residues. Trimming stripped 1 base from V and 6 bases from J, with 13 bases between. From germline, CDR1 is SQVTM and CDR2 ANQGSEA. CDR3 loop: CSVEGLLRSEQYF. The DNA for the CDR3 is TGCAGCGTTGAAGGTCTCCTCCGGAGCGAGCAGTACTTC.

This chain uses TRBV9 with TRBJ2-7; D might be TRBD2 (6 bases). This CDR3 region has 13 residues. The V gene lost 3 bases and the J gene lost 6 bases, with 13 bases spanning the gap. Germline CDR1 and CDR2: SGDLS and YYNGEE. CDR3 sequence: CASSAWETSEQYF. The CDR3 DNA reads TGTGCCAGCAGCGCCTGGGAGACTAGCGAGCAGTACTTC.

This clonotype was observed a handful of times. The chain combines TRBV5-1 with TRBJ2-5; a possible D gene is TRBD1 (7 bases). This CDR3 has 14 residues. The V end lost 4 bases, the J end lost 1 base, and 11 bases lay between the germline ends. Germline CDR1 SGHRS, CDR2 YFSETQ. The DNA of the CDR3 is TGCGCCAGCAGCGCGGGACAGAGCCAAGAGACCCAGTACTTC. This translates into CASSAGQSQETQYF. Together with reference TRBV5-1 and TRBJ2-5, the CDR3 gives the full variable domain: KAGVTQTPRYLIKTRGQQVTLSCSPISGHRSVSWYQQTPGQGLQFLFEYFSETQRNKGNFPGRFSGRQFSNSRSEMNVSTLELGDSALYLCASSAGQSQETQYFGPGTRLLVL.

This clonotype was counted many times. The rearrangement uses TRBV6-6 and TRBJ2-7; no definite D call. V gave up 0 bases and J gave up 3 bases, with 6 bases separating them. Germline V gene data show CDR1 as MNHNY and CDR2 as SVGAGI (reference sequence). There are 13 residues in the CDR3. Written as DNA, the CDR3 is TGTGCCAGCAGTTACTCTAAGGGCTACGAGCAGTACTTC. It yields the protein CASSYSKGYEQYF.